Shown below are 31 T cell receptor beta chains from a single sample sequenced in a study of T cell changes during pregnancy in multiple sclerosis. Clones were read by immunoSEQ multiplex PCR, and TCRdb kept only the in-frame ones, dropping some. The data show around 40,000 clones, around 92% seen once. The sequencing here drew on CD8+ T cells from peripheral blood mononuclear cells, taken before pregnancy. These receptors all come from a female donor with multiple sclerosis, enrolled in a pregnancy study.

The V call is TRBV14, the J call TRBJ2-1, with D maybe TRBD1 (6 bases). There are 14 residues in the CDR3. The V end lost 3 bases, the J end lost 3 bases, and 9 bases lay between the germline ends. Germline V gives CDR1 SGHDN, CDR2 FVKESK. For the CDR3, the DNA is TGTGCCAGCAGCCAGGGGGCCAGCTACAATGAGCAGTTCTTC. It codes for CASSQGASYNEQFF.

CDR3 sequence: CASSSLAGVGTDTQYF. CDR3 bases: TGTGCCAGCAGCTCCCTAGCGGGAGTTGGGACAGATACGCAGTATTTT. This rearrangement joins TRBV7-9 to TRBJ2-3, with 10 positions matching TRBD2. The J segment lost 3 bases and the V segment lost 4 bases, leaving 7 bases of the junction unmatched. The CDR3 loop spans 16 amino acids. CDR1 and CDR2 (germline): SEHNR, FQNEAQ (reference sequence).

The rearrangement uses TRBV5-1 and TRBJ2-5; maybe TRBD1 (5 bases). The CDR3 totals 16 residues. The germline V gene has CDR1 SGHRS and CDR2 YFSETQ. V dropped 0 bases and J dropped 4 bases, with 16 bases sitting between them. This CDR3 reads CASSLVQGQKGETQYF. The DNA for the CDR3 is TGCGCCAGCAGCTTGGTTCAGGGCCAAAAAGGAGAGACCCAGTACTTC.

This chain joins TRBV25-1 and TRBJ1-1; the match to TRBD1 covers 9 bases. Germline V CDR1 and CDR2: MGHDK, SYGVNS. This CDR3 is 13 amino acids long. Trimming removed 4 bases from V and 4 bases from J; junction bases left unmatched: 1. CDR3 residues: CASSGDRATEAFF. DNA of the CDR3: TGTGCCAGCAGTGGGGACAGGGCCACTGAAGCTTTCTTT.

The chain has TRBV19 and TRBJ1-1; 7 bases agree with TRBD1. CDR1 LNHDA and CDR2 SQIVND come from the germline V gene (reference sequence). The CDR3 has 15 amino acids. Trimming at V came to 2 bases and at J to 3 bases, leaving 6 bases not matched to a gene. CDR3 sequence reads: CASSIRGQVDTEAFF. The CDR3 nucleotides read TGTGCCAGTAGTATACGAGGACAGGTGGACACTGAAGCTTTCTTT.

The chain uses TRBV6-1 and TRBJ1-5; 8 bases align to TRBD1. The ends lost 0 bases at V and 1 base at J; junction bases unmatched: 11. Germline CDR1 reads MNHNS; CDR2 reads SASEGT. The CDR3 spans 19 residues. Written as DNA, the CDR3 is TGTGCCAGCAGTGAAGCGGGTTGGGTTCAGGGGGCCAGCAATCAGCCCCAGCATTTT. Translation: CASSEAGWVQGASNQPQHF.

The chain carries TRBV27 and TRBJ1-1; possibly TRBD1 for D (5 bases). V lost 0 bases and J lost 4, with 12 bases in between. The CDR3 extends over 15 amino acids. Germline assignment: CDR1 MNHEY and CDR2 SMNVEV (reference sequence). DNA for the CDR3: TGTGCCAGCAGTTTATCTGGGGGGTGGGGCACTGAAGCTTTCTTT. Encoded protein: CASSLSGGWGTEAFF.

V and J are TRBV27 and TRBJ2-2; D remains unclear. Per germline, CDR1 MNHEY and CDR2 SMNVEV (reference sequence). CDR3 length equals 13 residues. Trimming took off 4 bases at V and 2 bases at J, with 5 bases between the two ends. CDR3 DNA: TGTGCCAGCAGTTACCTAAACACCGGGGAGCTGTTTTTT. Its translation is CASSYLNTGELFF.

V usage is TRBV11-2 and J usage is TRBJ2-5; maybe TRBD1 (5 bases). Germline CDR1 reads SGHAT; CDR2 reads FQNNGV. V lost 5 bases, J lost 2 bases, and 12 bases lay in between. The CDR3 consists of 14 residues. CDR3 nucleotide sequence: TGTGCCAGCAGCCGAACCAGGACACAAGAGACCCAGTACTTC. Translated, it gives CASSRTRTQETQYF.

V is TRBV27 and J is TRBJ2-7, with D perhaps matching TRBD2 (5 bases). Germline CDR1 MNHEY, CDR2 SMNVEV (reference sequence). There are 14 residues in the CDR3. V dropped 8 bases and J dropped 0 bases, with 14 bases sitting between them. CDR3 coding DNA: TGTGCCAGCGGCCCGGGGAGCCTCTCCTACGAGCAGTACTTC. It yields the protein CASGPGSLSYEQYF.

This clone was counted a single time. V gene TRBV2 combines with J gene TRBJ2-2, with D unresolved. Per the germline V gene, CDR1 is SNHLY and CDR2 is FYNNEI. V dropped 7 bases and J dropped 7 bases, with 10 bases sitting between them. The CDR3 spans 12 residues. Here the CDR3 DNA reads TGTGCCAGCATGGGCAGAGTCGGGGAGCTGTTTTTT. It codes for CASMGRVGELFF.

This chain links TRBV30 with TRBJ2-7; weak D call: TRBD1 (6 bases). This CDR3 contains 11 residues. Trimming took off 2 bases at V and 6 bases at J, with 8 bases between the two ends. Germline lookup yields CDR1 GTSNPN and CDR2 SVGIG (reference sequence). The CDR3 DNA sequence: TGTGCCTGGAGTCAGGGGTCCGAGCAGTACTTC. Translated, it gives CAWSQGSEQYF.

The chain uses TRBV7-2 and TRBJ1-2, with unresolved D. The CDR3 sequence is 13 residues long. CDR1 is SGHTA, CDR2 FQGNSA, per germline. V gave up 3 bases and J gave up 4 bases, with 9 bases separating them. The DNA for the CDR3 is TGTGCCAGCAGCTTGGCCACACGCTATGGCTACACCTTC. This translates into CASSLATRYGYTF.

This clone has more than one count but fewer than ten. The chain joins TRBV28 to TRBJ1-5; D is uncertain. The V gene lost 7 bases and the J gene lost 7 bases, with 17 bases spanning the gap. The germline CDR1 and CDR2 sequences are MDHEN and SYDVKM. The length of the CDR3 is 14 residues. CDR3 bases: TGTGCCAGCACTCAAACGGGAACCAAACAGCCCCAGCATTTT. Translating gives CASTQTGTKQPQHF.

The chain combines TRBV7-8 with TRBJ1-1, with 8 bases identical to TRBD1. J was trimmed by 1 base and V by 6 bases; bases with no gene match: 4. CDR3 length equals 14 residues. In germline, CDR1 is SGHVS, CDR2 FQNEAQ. The CDR3 coding sequence is TGTGCCAGCAGACTTGACAGGGGGAACACTGAAGCTTTCTTT. Translating gives CASRLDRGNTEAFF.

The table lists this clone with a count of one. This chain uses TRBV30 with TRBJ1-4, with D unclear. This CDR3 is built from 14 residues. Germline CDR1 reads GTSNPN; CDR2 reads SVGIG (reference sequence). The V end lost 3 bases, the J end lost 9 bases, and 17 bases lay between the germline ends. In DNA, the CDR3 is TGTGCCTGGAGCAGTGGGCCTCTGTCCCAAAAACTGTTTTTT. Its protein is CAWSSGPLSQKLFF.

The V and J genes are TRBV11-2 and TRBJ1-2; D may be TRBD1 (6 bases). Germline V gives CDR1 SGHAT, CDR2 FQNNGV. V was trimmed by 4 bases and J by 5 bases, leaving 17 bases between them. This CDR3 has 15 amino acids. CDR3 nucleotide sequence: TGTGCCAGCAGCTCCGCCGGACAGTGGGAATATGGCTACACCTTC. Its protein product is CASSSAGQWEYGYTF.

CDR3 DNA: TGTGCCAGCAGCTCTGACGAGGATGACCCCTACAATGAGCAGTTCTTC. Amino acids: CASSSDEDDPYNEQFF. The chain combines TRBV5-6 with TRBJ2-1; unclear D gene. The V gene's germline CDR1 is SGHDT and CDR2 YYEEEE. Trimming left V 3 bases short and J 2 bases short, with 15 bases between. This CDR3 spans 16 amino acids.

In this sample, this clone turned up once. The J gene is TRBJ2-5, the V gene TRBV7-9; 8 bases match TRBD2. The V gene's germline CDR1 is SEHNR and CDR2 FQNEAQ (reference sequence). J was trimmed by 1 base and V by 5 bases; bases with no gene match: 12. This CDR3 region has 17 residues. As DNA, the CDR3 is TGTGCCAGCAGCCCCACGAGCGAGCGGGGGACCCAAGAGACCCAGTACTTC. Protein sequence: CASSPTSERGTQETQYF.

The chain is built from TRBV28 and TRBJ1-5; D ambiguous. The CDR3 runs to 12 residues. Between the trimmed V and J ends, which lost 4 bases and 9 bases, there was a span of 10 bases. Per germline, CDR1 MDHEN and CDR2 SYDVKM. In nucleotides, the CDR3 is TGTGCCAGCAGTTCCAGGACTGGGCCCCAGCATTTT. It specifies CASSSRTGPQHF.

This clone appeared a single time. The chain joins TRBV9 to TRBJ1-2; D is unresolved. The CDR3 is 16 amino acids. Trimming removed 4 bases from V and 3 bases from J, with 19 bases in between. The germline V gene encodes CDR1 SGDLS and CDR2 YYNGEE. CDR3 in DNA: TGTGCCAGCAGCACCCGGGGAGGAGGCGGAGACTATGGCTACACCTTC. Translating gives CASSTRGGGGDYGYTF.

The chain employs TRBV15 and TRBJ2-5, with 8 bases lining up with TRBD2. The germline V gene encodes CDR1 LNHNV and CDR2 YYDKDF (reference sequence). V shed 5 bases and J 4 bases; nucleotides not matched to a gene: 9. The CDR3 has 15 residues. CDR3 sequence reads: CATSPSRGGGETQYF. CDR3 nucleotides: TGTGCCACCAGCCCCTCTCGGGGGGGTGGAGAGACCCAGTACTTC.

The gene calls are TRBV25-1 and TRBJ2-7, with a possible D match to TRBD1 (6 bases). Trimming took 6 bases from V and 6 from J, leaving 15 bases between them. The germline V gene encodes CDR1 MGHDK and CDR2 SYGVNS. This CDR3 is 13 amino acids long. The CDR3 here is CASRPGQNAEQYF. DNA of the CDR3: TGTGCCAGCAGGCCCGGACAGAACGCCGAGCAGTACTTC.

The V gene is TRBV4-1, the J gene TRBJ2-2; TRBD2 aligns across 8 bases. CDR3 length: 17 residues. V lost 0 bases to trimming and J lost 0 bases; unmatched junction nucleotides: 3. Germline V gene lookup returns CDR1 MGHRA and CDR2 YSYEKL. Written as DNA, the CDR3 is TGCGCCAGCAGCCAAGAAAGCGGGGGATCGAACACCGGGGAGCTGTTTTTT. This encodes CASSQESGGSNTGELFF.

CDR3 amino acids: CASRQNLYNSPLHF. For the CDR3, the DNA is TGTGCCAGCAGACAGAATCTCTATAATTCACCCCTCCACTTT. This rearrangement joins TRBV6-6 to TRBJ1-6, with D hard to call. The CDR3 spans 14 residues. Trimming took 6 bases from V and 3 from J, leaving 9 bases between them. From germline, CDR1 is MNHNY and CDR2 SVGAGI (reference sequence).

This chain joins TRBV7-6 and TRBJ2-7; 10 positions match TRBD1. The V gene end was trimmed by 2 bases and the J gene end by 3 bases; junction bases not matched to a gene: 10. Germline V lookup: CDR1 SGHVS, CDR2 FNYEAQ. This CDR3 spans 17 amino acids. Here the CDR3 DNA reads TGTGCCAGCAGCTTAACCCGGTTGGGGACAGGGGACTACGAGCAGTACTTC. This sequence encodes CASSLTRLGTGDYEQYF. Together with reference TRBV7-6 and TRBJ2-7, the CDR3 gives the full variable domain: GAGVSQSPRYKVTKRGQDVALRCDPISGHVSLYWYRQALGQGPEFLTYFNYEAQQDKSGLPNDRFSAERPEGSISTLTIQRTEQRDSAMYRCASSLTRLGTGDYEQYFGPGTRLTVT.

V gene TRBV9 combines with J gene TRBJ1-1; weak D call: TRBD1 (5 bases). Germline CDR1 and CDR2: SGDLS and YYNGEE. The V and J ends lost 0 bases and 1 base respectively, with 16 bases between them. The CDR3 runs to 17 residues. Here the CDR3 reads CASSVAGGGVANTEAFF. The CDR3 region has the DNA TGTGCCAGCAGCGTAGCCGGTGGGGGGGTGGCGAACACTGAAGCTTTCTTT.

This clone has only one observation. This chain connects TRBV2 to TRBJ2-1, with 11 bases lining up with TRBD2. The ends lost 7 bases at V and 4 bases at J; junction bases unmatched: 3. CDR1 is SNHLY, CDR2 FYNNEI, per germline. The CDR3 is 14 amino acids. The CDR3 region is CASTGTSGYNEQFF. For the CDR3, the DNA is TGTGCCAGCACCGGGACTAGCGGTTACAATGAGCAGTTCTTC.

The chain combines TRBV7-8 with TRBJ2-5, with 11 nucleotides matching TRBD2. The V segment lost 0 bases and the J segment 5 bases; nucleotides outside the gene matches: 20. The CDR3 spans 21 residues. Germline CDR1 SGHVS, CDR2 FQNEAQ. CDR3 region: CASSLAIGASGRLPAEETQYF. Written as DNA, the CDR3 is TGTGCCAGCAGCTTAGCAATTGGGGCTAGCGGGAGGTTGCCTGCCGAGGAGACCCAGTACTTC.

The gene calls are TRBV28 and TRBJ2-7, with a possible D match to TRBD1 (6 bases). The CDR3 runs 14 residues. CDR1 and CDR2 from the germline V gene are MDHEN and SYDVKM. V was pared by 3 bases and J by 2 bases, with 11 bases between. This CDR3 is CASSFQGWAYEQYF. CDR3 bases: TGTGCCAGCAGTTTCCAGGGGTGGGCCTACGAGCAGTACTTC.

This clone came up once. V is TRBV6-6 and J is TRBJ2-7; 8 positions agree with TRBD2. Trimming at V came to 5 bases and at J to 1 base, leaving 7 bases not matched to a gene. Per germline, CDR1 MNHNY and CDR2 SVGAGI (reference sequence). The CDR3 spans 15 residues. CDR3 nucleotide sequence: TGTGCCAGCAGTCCTGGGACTAGTGCGTCCTACGAGCAGTACTTC. This sequence encodes CASSPGTSASYEQYF.